This T cell receptor (beta chain) is drawn from a study of blood T cell repertoires in COVID-19. Those enrolled, adults aged roughly 18 to 89 years, came from 25 or so US areas. Cohort 3 donors were reported recovered after two negative PCRs, clearance, or symptom resolution. How the authors handled the data: Quantification of nucleated cells was approximated via reference gene primer amplification. Sequenced by immunoSEQ multiplex PCR; TCRdb stores in-frame clones only, minus some. That table supplies the V and J calls and clone size; D and trimming were determined from the DNA. The sample yields a few hundred thousand clones, roughly 89% seen once. The sample consisted of PBMCs or T cells enriched from blood (not recorded which). The clonotype originates from a woman aged 55-69 years who had recovered from COVID-19.

CDR3 amino acids: CASSSQGQGYEQYF. In DNA form, the CDR3 reads TGTGCCAGCAGCTCACAGGGACAGGGCTACGAGCAGTACTTC. The chain joins TRBV7-2 to TRBJ2-7; 9 nucleotides line up with TRBD1. The germline CDR1 and CDR2 sequences are SGHTA and FQGNSA. The V gene end was trimmed by 4 bases and the J gene end by 3 bases; junction bases not matched to a gene: 4. The CDR3 extends over 14 amino acids. The full variable domain, its missing parts supplied by reference TRBV7-2 and TRBJ2-7, is GAGVSQSPSNKVTEKGKDVELRCDPISGHTALYWYRQSLGQGLEFLIYFQGNSAPDKSGLPSDRFSAERTGGSVSTLTIQRTQQEDSAVYLCASSSQGQGYEQYFGPGTRLTVT.